This T cell receptor (beta chain) emerged from a study of blood T cell repertoires in COVID-19. Looking at the study overall: The United States, Italy and Spain were the sources of the acute and convalescent COVID-19 samples. Sources were T cells, B-cell-depleted T cells, or PBMCs; the material itself was cDNA or gDNA.

Germline CDR1 is LNHDA and CDR2 is SQIVND (reference sequence). The CDR3 sequence is 16 residues long. The junction had 9 bases not matched to a gene; V was cut back by 6 bases and J by 6 bases. Original analysis: Amplification with reference gene primers provided the estimates of nucleated cell counts. Sequencing was performed with immunoSEQ multiplex PCR; in TCRdb, only in-frame clones are kept and a portion is missing. V and J calls and clone size are copied from that table; D and trimming were computed from the DNA. Of tens of thousands of clones in the sample, about 85% were seen once. Seattle researchers signed up patients amid active infection and tracked them longitudinally.

The chain carries TRBV19 and TRBJ1-5, with 12 positions matching TRBD1. What was sequenced was peripheral blood. This TCR derives from a man aged 55 to 70 with COVID-19, enrolled during active disease. The chain's CDR3 is CASSPRDRGPAQPQHF. CDR3 bases: TGTGCCAGTAGCCCCCGGGACAGGGGGCCAGCTCAGCCCCAGCATTTT.